The clone carrying this T cell receptor beta chain occurred once. Its antigen is currently unknown. TCRdb independently ran MiXCR on the RACE reads; one entry per CDR3 protein. The sample yields roughly 42,000 distinct CDR3 sequences, about 9.6% seen once. This entry comes from a study of human T cells and chemical hapten exposure. Study as a whole: Variability of per-sample TCR yields stemmed mainly from small differences in pooled library volume.

Stated time point: patch test 2, 6 weeks after DPC sensitization. Treatment given: therapeutic diphenylcyclopropenone sensitization with weekly scalp DPC. Blood, whole and unfractionated, served as the source for total RNA extraction. Trimming removed 6 bases at V and 0 bases at J, with 15 bases between. This CDR3 contains 15 residues. CDR1 SQVTM and CDR2 ANQGSEA come from the germline V gene. Study-level findings and limits: Sensitization with DPC brought no change to TCRs above 1 in 1000 in frequency. There were significantly more large CDR3 similarity clusters among expanded TCRs than among controls.

This receptor was taken from a woman aged 25 to 45 with alopecia areata. Some clones in this sample may be carry-over from other donors' samples. The rearrangement uses TRBV29-1 and TRBJ2-1; maybe TRBD1 (6 bases). The starting material was whole blood, obtained in connection with sensitization to the hapten diphenylcyclopropenone (DPC). In DNA, the CDR3 is TGCAGCGTCCCGGACAGTGGAAGCTCCTACAATGAGCAGTTCTTC. This translates into CSVPDSGSSYNEQFF.